The present T cell receptor beta chain was sequenced within a study of T cell responses to AZD1222 COVID-19 vaccine. The assay was immunoSEQ multiplex PCR, and TCRdb's table has in-frame clones only and misses some. The sample includes roughly 180,000 clones, 94% of them seen just once. The CDR3 is made up of 12 amino acids. The germline CDR1 and CDR2 sequences are SGDLS and YYNGEE. Deletions cut 3 bases from V and 8 bases from J, with 11 bases between. A note on this clone: Antigen: not known.

Regarding the study as a whole: Donor demographics were predominantly white British with a female majority; clonal diversity may be underestimated. Per reports, nearly half of all spike-specific TCRs target regions that are unmutated in variants. CD4 TCRs associated with vaccination spanned spike, dominating at 160-218 and 743-854.

V and J are TRBV9 and TRBJ1-2; D call uncertain. This specimen consisted of peripheral blood, obtained on day 0 of AZD1222 vaccination. The sequence was obtained from an adult in good health. CDR3 in amino acids: CASSGAWGGYTF. The CDR3 region has the DNA TGTGCCAGCAGCGGGGCCTGGGGAGGCTACACCTTC.